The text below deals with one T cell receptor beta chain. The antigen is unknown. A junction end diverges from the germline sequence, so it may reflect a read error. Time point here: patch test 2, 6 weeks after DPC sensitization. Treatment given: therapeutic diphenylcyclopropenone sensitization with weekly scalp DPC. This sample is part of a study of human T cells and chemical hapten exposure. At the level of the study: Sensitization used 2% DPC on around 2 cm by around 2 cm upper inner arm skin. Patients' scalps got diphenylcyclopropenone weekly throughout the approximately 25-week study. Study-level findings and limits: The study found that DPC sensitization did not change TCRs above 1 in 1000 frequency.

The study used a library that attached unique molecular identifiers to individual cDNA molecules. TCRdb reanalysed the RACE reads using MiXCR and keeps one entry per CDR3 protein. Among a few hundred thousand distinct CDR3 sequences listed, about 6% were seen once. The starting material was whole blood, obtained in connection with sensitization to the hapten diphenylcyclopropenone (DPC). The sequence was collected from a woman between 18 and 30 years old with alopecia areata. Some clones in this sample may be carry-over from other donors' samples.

Written as DNA, the CDR3 is TGTGCCAGCAGTTTTCTCTCGACTAGCGGGGGCCCCCAGAATTTT. It specifies CASSFLSTSGGPQNF. This sequence joins TRBV12-3 or TRBV12-4 and TRBJ2-3; 12 nucleotides agree with TRBD2. The CDR3 has 15 residues.